These 21 T cell receptor beta chains were all obtained from the same sample, sequenced in a study of monozygotic twins with inflammatory bowel disease. TCRdb reworked the 5' RACE reads into one entry per CDR3 protein, no DNA. This table holds fewer than 200,000 distinct CDR3 sequences. Specimen: blood. These receptors all stem from a human donor with ulcerative colitis or Crohn's disease, or a healthy co-twin of an affected twin (not recorded which).

This CDR3 is CASSQPTSGRSKKTQYF. V is TRBV4-1 and J is TRBJ2-5; TCRdb lists TRBD2, though no DNA is available to test this call. Germline CDR1 and CDR2: MGHRA and YSYEKL. This CDR3 region has 17 residues.

J is TRBJ2-7 and V is TRBV20-1. The CDR3 consists of 14 residues. In germline, CDR1 is DFQATT, CDR2 SNEGSKA (reference sequence). CDR3 sequence: CSARDGQGSYEQYF.

This rearrangement joins TRBV29-1 to TRBJ2-1; TCRdb selects TRBD2, and the lack of DNA leaves this call unchecked. The germline CDR1 and CDR2 sequences are SQVTM and ANQGSEA. This CDR3 has 14 residues. The CDR3 is CSVWTSGRGSEQFF.

This chain uses TRBV6-4 with TRBJ2-6; TCRdb proposes TRBD1, but this gene call is untestable without DNA. Per the germline V gene, CDR1 is MRHNA and CDR2 is SNTAGT. The CDR3 spans 15 residues. The CDR3: CASGTGGSGANVLTF.

J is TRBJ2-1 and V is TRBV7-2. CDR3 length equals 15 residues. Germline CDR1 SGHTA, CDR2 FQGNSA. The CDR3 sequence: CASSLSIRFYNEQFF.

The chain joins TRBV5-6 to TRBJ1-4. The germline CDR1 and CDR2 sequences are SGHDT and YYEEEE. The CDR3 is 13 residues long. CDR3 region: CASSFDTMEKLFF.

The chain employs TRBV11-2 and TRBJ2-3; without DNA, the TCRdb call of TRBD2 cannot be checked. From germline, CDR1 is SGHAT and CDR2 FQNNGV. The CDR3 has 15 amino acids. The CDR3: CASSLVAGGPDTQYF.

The chain joins TRBV20-1 to TRBJ2-2; with no DNA, the TCRdb D assignment of TRBD2 cannot be verified. The CDR3 has 14 residues. From germline, CDR1 is DFQATT and CDR2 SNEGSKA (reference sequence). CDR3 sequence: CSANQGRDTGELFF.

CDR3: CAYQRQGPYEQYF. The genes are TRBV30 and TRBJ2-7; TCRdb gives TRBD1 as the D gene, but with no DNA this cannot be confirmed. This CDR3 is 13 amino acids long. CDR1 and CDR2 from the germline V gene are GTSNPN and SVGIG (reference sequence).

The chain uses TRBV11-2 and TRBJ2-7; TCRdb indicates TRBD1, and absent DNA this call remains unverified. Germline V lookup: CDR1 SGHAT, CDR2 FQNNGV. CDR3 length: 14 amino acids. This chain's CDR3 is CASSLAGPGYEQYF.

The chain joins TRBV6-5 to TRBJ2-2. This CDR3 is built from 13 residues. The germline V gene encodes CDR1 MNHEY and CDR2 SVGAGI. The CDR3 here is CASSTRNTGELFF.

The chain employs TRBV28 and TRBJ2-5; TCRdb designates TRBD1, a call that cannot be tested without DNA. The V gene's germline CDR1 is MDHEN and CDR2 SYDVKM. This CDR3 comprises 16 residues. The CDR3 spells CASSFRTGVEVETQYF.

The CDR3 protein is CASRNDRNTEAFF. The genes are TRBV7-2 and TRBJ1-1. Germline V gene data show CDR1 as SGHTA and CDR2 as FQGNSA. There are 13 residues in the CDR3.

The chain recombines TRBV20-1 with TRBJ2-7. This CDR3 has 11 residues. Germline V gene data show CDR1 as DFQATT and CDR2 as SNEGSKA (reference sequence). CDR3 region: CSATERYEQYF.

The V call is TRBV9, the J call TRBJ2-1; with no DNA, the TCRdb D assignment of TRBD2 cannot be verified. CDR3 length equals 16 residues. CDR1 and CDR2 from the germline V gene are SGDLS and YYNGEE. This CDR3 reads CASSTRGAGDYNEQFF. Full variable domain (missing parts from reference TRBV9 and TRBJ2-1): DSGVTQTPKHLITATGQRVTLRCSPRSGDLSVYWYQQSLDQGLQFLIQYYNGEERAKGNILERFSAQQFPDLHSELNLSSLELGDSALYFCASSTRGAGDYNEQFFGPGTRLTVL.

Here the CDR3 reads CASSSVDEQLF. The chain joins TRBV6-2 or TRBV6-3 to TRBJ2-1. The length of the CDR3 is 11 residues. Germline assignment: CDR1 MNHEY and CDR2 SVGEGT.

The chain joins TRBV19 to TRBJ2-3; TCRdb lists TRBD2, though no DNA is available to test this call. The CDR3 loop spans 16 amino acids. In germline, CDR1 is LNHDA, CDR2 SQIVND (reference sequence). CDR3 sequence reads: CASSWGTSGTTDTQYF. The full variable domain, its missing parts supplied by reference TRBV19 and TRBJ2-3, is DGGITQSPKYLFRKEGQNVTLSCEQNLNHDAMYWYRQDPGQGLRLIYYSQIVNDFQKGDIAEGYSVSREKKESFPLTVTSAQKNPTAFYLCASSWGTSGTTDTQYFGPGTRLTVL.

This chain's CDR3 is CASSLGGGVGYEQYF. The chain recombines TRBV7-2 with TRBJ2-7. Per the germline V gene, CDR1 is SGHTA and CDR2 is FQGNSA. This CDR3 spans 15 amino acids. Complete variable domain (other parts from reference TRBV7-2 and TRBJ2-7): GAGVSQSPSNKVTEKGKDVELRCDPISGHTALYWYRQSLGQGLEFLIYFQGNSAPDKSGLPSDRFSAERTGGSVSTLTIQRTQQEDSAVYLCASSLGGGVGYEQYFGPGTRLTVT.

The V gene is TRBV20-1, the J gene TRBJ1-5; TCRdb proposes TRBD1, but this gene call is untestable without DNA. CDR3 size: 15 residues. Germline V gives CDR1 DFQATT, CDR2 SNEGSKA (reference sequence). CDR3 loop: CSTGQAKGGNQPQHF.

The V and J genes are TRBV7-2 and TRBJ2-2; the D call from TCRdb, TRBD2, cannot be confirmed without DNA. Germline V gene lookup returns CDR1 SGHTA and CDR2 FQGNSA. The CDR3 is 15 amino acids. The CDR3 loop reads CASSMTSGQTGELFF.

The chain is built from TRBV20-1 and TRBJ2-5; no DNA is available, so the TRBD1 call from TCRdb remains unchecked. CDR3 length: 14 amino acids. Germline V gene sequence: CDR1 DFQATT, CDR2 SNEGSKA (reference sequence). The CDR3 sequence: CSAERAGSGETQYF.